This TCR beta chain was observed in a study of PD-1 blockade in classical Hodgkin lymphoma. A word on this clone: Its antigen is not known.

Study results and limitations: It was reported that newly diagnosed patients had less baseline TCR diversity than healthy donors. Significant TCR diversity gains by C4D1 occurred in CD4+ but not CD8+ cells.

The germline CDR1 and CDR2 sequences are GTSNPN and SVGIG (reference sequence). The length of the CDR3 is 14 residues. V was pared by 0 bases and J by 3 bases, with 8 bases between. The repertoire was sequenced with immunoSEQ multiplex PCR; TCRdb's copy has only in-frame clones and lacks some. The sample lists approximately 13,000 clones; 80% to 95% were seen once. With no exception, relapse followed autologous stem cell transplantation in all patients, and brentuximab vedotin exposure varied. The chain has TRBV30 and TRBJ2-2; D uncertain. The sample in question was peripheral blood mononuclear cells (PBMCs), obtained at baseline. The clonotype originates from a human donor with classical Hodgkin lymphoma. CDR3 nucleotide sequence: TGTGCCTGGAGTGTCTCCCGATACACCGGGGAGCTGTTTTTT. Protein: CAWSVSRYTGELFF.